The clone carrying this T cell receptor beta chain was found a few times. This specimen comes from a study of sequential checkpoint blockade in melanoma. The CDR3 length is 17 residues. Trimming took off 4 bases at V and 7 bases at J, with 21 bases between the two ends. Per germline, CDR1 SGDLS and CDR2 YYNGEE. Documented treatment: randomized to nivolumab then ipilimumab (arm A) or the reverse (arm B). DNA-damaging chemotherapy had not been given to any patient beforehand. TCRdb's copy holds only in-frame clones and misses some; the assay was immunoSEQ multiplex PCR. In the table there are about 7,100 clones, over 25% of which are singletons.

The sample here was tumor tissue (inferred from file names), taken from a patient given nivolumab and ipilimumab in sequence. The chain employs TRBV9 and TRBJ1-6; a weak D match, TRBD1 (6 bases). The receptor was isolated from a human donor with melanoma. The CDR3 here is CASSPLQGLGGNSPLHF. The CDR3 DNA sequence: TGTGCCAGCAGCCCGCTTCAGGGGCTTGGGGGGAATTCACCCCTCCACTTT.